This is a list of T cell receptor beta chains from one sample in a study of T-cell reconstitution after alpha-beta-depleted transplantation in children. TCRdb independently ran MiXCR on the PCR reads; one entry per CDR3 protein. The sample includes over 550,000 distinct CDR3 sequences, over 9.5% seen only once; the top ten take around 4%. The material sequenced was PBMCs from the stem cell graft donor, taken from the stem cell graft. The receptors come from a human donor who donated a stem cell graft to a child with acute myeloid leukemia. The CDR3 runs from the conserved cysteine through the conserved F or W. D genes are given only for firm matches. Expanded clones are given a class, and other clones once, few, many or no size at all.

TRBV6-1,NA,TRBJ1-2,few,CASSEQGSDRYTF,TGTGCCAGCAGTGAACAGGGGAGTGATCGCTACACCTTC
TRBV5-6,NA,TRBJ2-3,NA,CASSSNLVAGSTDTQYF,TGTGCCAGCAGCTCGAACTTAGTGGCGGGGAGCACAGATACGCAGTATTTT
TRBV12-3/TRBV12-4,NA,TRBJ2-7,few,CASTLRGSGYEQYF,TGTGCCAGCACTCTCCGGGGTAGTGGTTACGAGCAGTACTTC
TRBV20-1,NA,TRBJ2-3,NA,CSATLNTDTQYF,TGCAGTGCTACGCTAAACACAGATACGCAGTATTTT
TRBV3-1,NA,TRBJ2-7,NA,CASSQAGQSYEQYF,TGTGCCAGCAGCCAAGCCGGACAGTCATACGAGCAGTACTTC
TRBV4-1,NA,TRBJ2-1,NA,CASSQADMNHEQFF,TGCGCCAGCAGCCAAGCGGACATGAACCATGAGCAGTTCTTC
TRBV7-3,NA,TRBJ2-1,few,CASSLTSSTNSYNEQFF,TGTGCCAGCAGTTTAACATCCTCAACTAACTCCTACAATGAGCAGTTCTTC
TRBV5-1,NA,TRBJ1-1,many,CASSSGYRSDTEAFF,TGCGCCAGCAGCTCGGGTTACCGGTCGGACACTGAAGCTTTCTTT
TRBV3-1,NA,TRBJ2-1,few,CASSQISWYEQFF,TGTGCCAGCAGCCAAATTAGCTGGTATGAGCAGTTCTTC
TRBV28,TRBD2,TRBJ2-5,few,CASNLLAGGAETQYF,TGTGCCAGCAATCTTCTAGCGGGGGGAGCAGAGACCCAGTACTTC
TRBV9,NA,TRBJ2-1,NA,CASSVAGDRNEQFF,TGTGCCAGCAGCGTAGCTGGAGATCGGAATGAGCAGTTCTTC
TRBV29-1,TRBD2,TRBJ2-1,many,CSVDRAMLADEQFF,TGCAGCGTTGATCGGGCTATGCTAGCGGATGAGCAGTTCTTC
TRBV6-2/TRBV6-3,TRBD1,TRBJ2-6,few,CASSYSGQGPFPGANVLTF,TGTGCCAGCAGTTACTCGGGACAGGGACCATTCCCTGGGGCCAACGTCCTGACTTTC
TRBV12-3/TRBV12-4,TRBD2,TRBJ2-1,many,CASSWAGRGEQFF,TGTGCCAGCAGTTGGGCCGGGAGGGGTGAGCAGTTCTTC
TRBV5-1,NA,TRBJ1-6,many,CASSSRLYNSPLHF,TGCGCCAGCAGCTCGAGATTATATAATTCACCCCTCCACTTT
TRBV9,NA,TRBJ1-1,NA,CASSAGSNTEAFF,TGTGCCAGCAGCGCCGGTTCGAACACTGAAGCTTTCTTT
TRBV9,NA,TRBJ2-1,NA,CASSTPPRGGEQFF,TGTGCCAGCAGCACCCCCCCGAGGGGGGGTGAGCAGTTCTTC
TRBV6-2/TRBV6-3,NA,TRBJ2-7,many,CASSTGPPRYEQYF,TGTGCCAGCAGTACGGGACCCCCGAGGTACGAGCAGTACTTC
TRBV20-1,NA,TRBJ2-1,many,CSAEGGYYNEQFF,TGCAGTGCTGAGGGGGGCTACTACAATGAGCAGTTCTTC
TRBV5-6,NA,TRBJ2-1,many,CASSLAGLGNEQFF,TGTGCCAGCAGCTTGGCCGGACTGGGCAATGAGCAGTTCTTC
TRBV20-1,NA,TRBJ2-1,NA,CSARESGAGMNEQFF,TGCAGTGCTAGAGAATCCGGGGCTGGGATGAATGAGCAGTTCTTC
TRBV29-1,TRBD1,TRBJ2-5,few,CSVKPTGGETQYF,TGCAGCGTTAAGCCGACAGGGGGAGAGACCCAGTACTTC
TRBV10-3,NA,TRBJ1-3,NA,CAISEQGFGGNTIYF,TGTGCCATCAGTGAACAGGGATTCGGCGGAAACACCATATATTTT
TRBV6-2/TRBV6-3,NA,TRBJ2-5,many,CASSYGGPTGGETQYF,TGTGCCAGCAGTTACGGCGGTCCCACTGGGGGAGAGACCCAGTACTTC
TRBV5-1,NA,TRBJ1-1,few,CASSLVGQHWGTEAFF,TGCGCCAGCAGCTTGGTCGGACAGCATTGGGGCACTGAAGCTTTCTTT
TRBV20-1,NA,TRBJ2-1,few,CSFGGFSYNEQFF,TGCAGTTTCGGCGGATTCTCCTACAATGAGCAGTTCTTC
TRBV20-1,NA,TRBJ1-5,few,CSATPGLGNQPQHF,TGCAGTGCTACCCCGGGGTTGGGCAATCAGCCCCAGCATTTT
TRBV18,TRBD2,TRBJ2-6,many,CASSPYGGSSGANVLTF,TGTGCCAGCTCACCATACGGCGGGAGCTCTGGGGCCAACGTCCTGACTTTC
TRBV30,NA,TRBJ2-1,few,CAWTSRPDEQFF,TGTGCCTGGACTAGCCGACCCGATGAGCAGTTCTTC
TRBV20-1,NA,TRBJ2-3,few,CSARQRRDLTDTQYF,TGCAGTGCTAGACAAAGGCGAGACCTCACAGATACGCAGTATTTT
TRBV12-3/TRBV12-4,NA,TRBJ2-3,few,CASSRGRGPTDTQYF,TGTGCCAGCAGTCGGGGCAGGGGTCCCACAGATACGCAGTATTTT
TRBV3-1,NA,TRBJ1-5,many,CASSLTGNQPQHF,TGTGCCAGCAGCCTAACAGGGAATCAGCCCCAGCATTTT
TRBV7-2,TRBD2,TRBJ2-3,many,CASSLGGSADTQYF,TGTGCCAGCAGCTTGGGCGGGAGTGCAGATACGCAGTATTTT
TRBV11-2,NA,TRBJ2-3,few,CASSLIAGRFSQRTDTQYF,TGTGCCAGCAGCTTAATCGCAGGGCGTTTCTCCCAGCGCACAGATACGCAGTATTTT
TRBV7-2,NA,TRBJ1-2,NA,CASRFRGASGYTF,TGTGCCAGCCGATTCAGGGGCGCGAGTGGCTACACCTTC
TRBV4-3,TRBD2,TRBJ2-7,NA,CASSTGRTGGPSREQYF,TGCGCCAGCTCTACAGGGAGGACGGGAGGGCCTTCGAGAGAGCAGTACTTC
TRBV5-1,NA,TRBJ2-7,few,CASSLAGLGAYEQYF,TGCGCCAGCAGCTTGGCGGGTTTAGGGGCCTACGAGCAGTACTTC